The following is a TCR beta chain sequence with its context. The repertoire was sequenced with immunoSEQ multiplex PCR; TCRdb's copy has only in-frame clones and lacks some. The sample holds over 400,000 clones, around 93% seen once. These data come from a study of Ad26.COV2.S vaccination and SARS-CoV-2 variants. Germline CDR1 is LNHDA and CDR2 is SQIVND (reference sequence). There are 15 residues in the CDR3. The junction had 8 bases not matched to a gene; V was cut back by 7 bases and J by 3 bases. Treatment reported: over 15 received Ad26.COV2.S at low or high dose, single or two shots; roughly 5 received placebo; per-sample allocation not given. It was on day 63 after the first vaccine or placebo injection that samples were taken.

This sequence was found in a person between 18 and 65 years old who received the Ad26.COV2.S COVID-19 vaccine or a placebo. The chain joins TRBV19 to TRBJ2-2; TRBD2 aligns across 7 bases. The sample was peripheral blood, taken in a trial of Ad26.COV2.S vaccine versus placebo. The CDR3 region is CASIVWEGYTGELFF. Written as DNA, the CDR3 is TGTGCCAGTATAGTCTGGGAGGGGTACACCGGGGAGCTGTTTTTT.